The 7 T cell receptor beta chains reported below all come from one sample, sequenced in a study of blood T cell repertoires in COVID-19. Sequencing was performed with immunoSEQ multiplex PCR; in TCRdb, only in-frame clones are kept and a portion is missing. Among some 240,000 clones listed, roughly 80% were seen once. Sequences were obtained from peripheral blood. These TCRs come from a woman aged 60-70 years with active or convalescent COVID-19.

The chain uses TRBV5-3 and TRBJ1-2; D gene unclear. TRBV5-3 is designated an ORF whose function remains uncertain. This CDR3 spans 13 amino acids. With 1 base removed from V and 2 bases from J, the gap between germline ends came to 6 bases. CDR3 nucleotides: TGTGCCAGAAGCTTGAGCATAAACTATGGCTACACCTTC. Translating it yields CARSLSINYGYTF.

V and J are TRBV10-3 and TRBJ2-3; the D gene is possibly TRBD1 (5 bases). The germline CDR1 and CDR2 sequences are ENHRY and SYGVKD. Trimming took off 6 bases at V and 3 bases at J, with 13 bases between the two ends. The CDR3 runs to 14 residues. The CDR3 sequence is CAISPQAQTDTQYF. The DNA for the CDR3 is TGTGCCATCAGCCCACAGGCCCAAACAGATACGCAGTATTTT.

This clone showed up just once. V and J are TRBV11-2 and TRBJ1-6; D is undetermined. The CDR3 contains 15 residues. CDR1 SGHAT and CDR2 FQNNGV come from the germline V gene. V was pared by 0 bases and J by 4 bases, with 7 bases between. The CDR3 reads CASSLDGRYNSPLHF. CDR3 nucleotides: TGTGCCAGCAGCTTAGATGGGCGTTATAATTCACCCCTCCACTTT.

The chain joins TRBV23-1 to TRBJ2-7; maybe TRBD1 (7 bases). TRBV23-1 counts as an open reading frame of uncertain function. CDR3 length: 15 amino acids. Trimming took 7 bases from V and 1 from J, leaving 17 bases between them. CDR3 nucleotides: TGCGCCAGCACCCCCCTGCGGGACAGATCCTACGAGCAGTACTTC. Its translation: CASTPLRDRSYEQYF.

This chain uses TRBV19 with TRBJ2-7, with 7 bases that match TRBD1. Germline assignment: CDR1 LNHDA and CDR2 SQIVND (reference sequence). The CDR3 consists of 16 residues. The J segment lost 5 bases and the V segment lost 3 bases, leaving 13 bases of the junction unmatched. CDR3 loop: CASSMETGVSGNEQYF. The CDR3 nucleotides are TGTGCCAGTAGTATGGAAACAGGGGTTTCGGGAAACGAGCAGTACTTC.

The gene calls are TRBV29-1 and TRBJ2-3; 8 bases agree with TRBD1. This CDR3 contains 13 residues. Germline assignment: CDR1 SQVTM and CDR2 ANQGSEA. The V segment lost 5 bases and the J segment 7 bases; nucleotides outside the gene matches: 8. Written as DNA, the CDR3 is TGCAGCGTTATCGAACAGGGGGGATATACGCAGTATTTT. It yields the protein CSVIEQGGYTQYF.

The chain has TRBV30 and TRBJ1-2; the D is unclear. Germline V gene lookup returns CDR1 GTSNPN and CDR2 SVGIG (reference sequence). This CDR3 spans 13 amino acids. Trimming removed 2 bases at V and 5 bases at J, with 12 bases between. CDR3 protein: CAWSQPGGYGYTF. The CDR3 DNA reads TGTGCCTGGAGTCAACCCGGAGGGTATGGCTACACCTTC.